These T cell receptor beta chains were read from a single sample in a study of shared clonotypes between healthy human individuals. Data came from immunoSEQ multiplex PCR; TCRdb stores just in-frame clones and leaves some out. This table holds approximately 530,000 clones, 96% found once. The sample comprised naive CD4+ T cells sorted from blood. These TCRs come from a young woman in good health. The CDR3 runs from the conserved cysteine through the conserved F or W. Each record gives: D gene, clone size, V gene, J gene, CDR3 protein, CDR3 DNA. D genes are given only for firm matches. Rows may omit the clone size; those that give it use once, few, many or a size class.

D: TRBD1; size: NA; V: TRBV28; J: TRBJ2-7; CDR3: CASRSGTGLEQYF; DNA: TGTGCCAGCAGATCCGGGACAGGGCTCGAGCAGTACTTC
D: NA; size: NA; V: TRBV6-5; J: TRBJ1-5; CDR3: CASSRYRDSNQPQHF; DNA: TGTGCCAGCAGTCGCTACCGGGACAGCAATCAGCCCCAGCATTTT
D: TRBD1; size: NA; V: TRBV29-1; J: TRBJ2-2; CDR3: CSVGGQTSTNTGELFF; DNA: TGCAGCGTAGGGGGACAGACCTCGACCAACACCGGGGAGCTGTTTTTT
D: NA; size: NA; V: TRBV5-1; J: TRBJ2-3; CDR3: CASSLDRPGTDTQYF; DNA: TGCGCCAGCAGCTTGGACCGACCGGGCACAGATACGCAGTATTTT
D: TRBD1; size: NA; V: TRBV28; J: TRBJ2-1; CDR3: CASSLWDRDRAHNEQFF; DNA: TGTGCCAGCAGTTTATGGGACCGGGACAGGGCACACAATGAGCAGTTCTTC
D: TRBD2; size: NA; V: TRBV5-4; J: TRBJ2-5; CDR3: CASSLYVAGEETQYF; DNA: TGTGCCAGCAGCTTGTATGTAGCGGGAGAAGAGACCCAGTACTTC
D: TRBD1; size: NA; V: TRBV7-8; J: TRBJ1-1; CDR3: CASILRQGNTEAFF; DNA: TGTGCCAGCATCCTCCGACAGGGGAACACTGAAGCTTTCTTT
D: NA; size: NA; V: TRBV11-2; J: TRBJ2-2; CDR3: CASSLSSGVNTGELFF; DNA: TGTGCCAGCAGCTTAAGTTCCGGGGTTAATACCGGGGAGCTGTTTTTT
D: NA; size: NA; V: TRBV6-5; J: TRBJ1-1; CDR3: CASSYDSSTEAFF; DNA: TGTGCCAGCAGTTACGACAGCTCCACTGAAGCTTTCTTT
D: NA; size: NA; V: TRBV28; J: TRBJ1-1; CDR3: CASSLKWVTEAFF; DNA: TGTGCCAGCAGTTTAAAATGGGTCACTGAAGCTTTCTTT
D: NA; size: NA; V: TRBV6-5; J: TRBJ2-1; CDR3: CASSYRPNNEQFF; DNA: TGTGCCAGCAGTTACAGGCCCAACAATGAGCAGTTCTTC
D: NA; size: NA; V: TRBV28; J: TRBJ2-7; CDR3: CASSPSSFEQYF; DNA: TGTGCCAGCAGTCCCTCTAGTTTTGAGCAGTACTTC
D: NA; size: NA; V: TRBV5-8; J: TRBJ2-1; CDR3: CASSLYRDYNEQFF; DNA: TGTGCCAGCAGCTTGTACCGGGACTACAATGAGCAGTTCTTC
D: TRBD2; size: NA; V: TRBV10-3; J: TRBJ2-1; CDR3: CAISDKIAGGNYNEQFF; DNA: TGTGCCATCAGTGATAAAATTGCGGGAGGGAATTACAATGAGCAGTTCTTC
D: NA; size: NA; V: TRBV27; J: TRBJ2-6; CDR3: CASSPVFPSGANVLTF; DNA: TGTGCCAGCAGTCCGGTTTTCCCCTCTGGGGCCAACGTCCTGACTTTC
D: NA; size: NA; V: TRBV2; J: TRBJ1-3; CDR3: CASSDPGIGNTIYF; DNA: TGTGCCAGCAGCGACCCAGGGATTGGAAACACCATATATTTT
D: TRBD1; size: NA; V: TRBV5-6; J: TRBJ1-3; CDR3: CASSSGQGVGNTIYF; DNA: TGTGCCAGCAGCTCGGGACAGGGCGTAGGAAACACCATATATTTT
D: NA; size: NA; V: TRBV4-1; J: TRBJ1-1; CDR3: CASSQDGGRGRTEAFF; DNA: TGCGCCAGCAGCCAAGACGGGGGCAGGGGACGGACTGAAGCTTTCTTT
D: NA; size: NA; V: TRBV5-1; J: TRBJ1-1; CDR3: CASSFSGEDTEAFF; DNA: TGCGCCAGCAGCTTCTCCGGGGAGGACACTGAAGCTTTCTTT
D: NA; size: NA; V: TRBV5-1; J: TRBJ2-7; CDR3: CASSSGLSYEQYF; DNA: TGCGCCAGCAGCTCGGGACTGAGCTACGAGCAGTACTTC
D: TRBD2; size: NA; V: TRBV12-5; J: TRBJ2-5; CDR3: CASGLVLPGLAGQETQYF; DNA: TGTGCTAGTGGTTTGGTCCTCCCTGGACTAGCGGGACAGGAGACCCAGTACTTC
D: TRBD2; size: NA; V: TRBV27; J: TRBJ2-3; CDR3: CASSYLGSGSGDTQYF; DNA: TGTGCCAGCAGTTATTTGGGTAGCGGGAGTGGGGATACGCAGTATTTT
D: TRBD1; size: NA; V: TRBV2; J: TRBJ2-3; CDR3: CASSDEQGSTDTQYF; DNA: TGTGCCAGCAGTGACGAACAGGGGAGCACAGATACGCAGTATTTT
D: TRBD2; size: NA; V: TRBV6-1; J: TRBJ2-5; CDR3: CASGRAGEETQYF; DNA: TGTGCCAGCGGGAGGGCGGGAGAGGAGACCCAGTACTTC
D: NA; size: few; V: TRBV5-1; J: TRBJ2-7; CDR3: CASSLDKTYEQYF; DNA: TGCGCCAGCAGCTTGGACAAAACCTACGAGCAGTACTTC
D: TRBD1; size: NA; V: TRBV7-6; J: TRBJ1-6; CDR3: CASSSRTGRVSPLHF; DNA: TGTGCCAGCAGCTCCCGGACAGGGAGGGTTTCACCCCTCCACTTT
D: TRBD1; size: NA; V: TRBV5-1; J: TRBJ1-1; CDR3: CASSLGRGGAWTEAFF; DNA: TGCGCCAGCAGCTTGGGTCGAGGGGGCGCTTGGACTGAAGCTTTCTTT
D: NA; size: once; V: TRBV9; J: TRBJ2-4; CDR3: CASSPPTGAKNIQYF; DNA: TGTGCCAGCAGCCCCCCAACGGGAGCCAAAAACATTCAGTACTTC